The clone carrying this T cell receptor (beta chain) was detected many times. The antigen is undetermined. Researchers took RNA transcripts and amplified TCR beta CDR3 regions from them. HTBI primers were employed in first-round RT-PCR, then a second-round multiplex PCR followed. TCRdb analysed the multiplex PCR reads with MiXCR anew, one entry per CDR3 protein. The sample carries fewer than 600,000 distinct CDR3 sequences, 13% to 15% recorded once. This sample was included in a study of Graves' ophthalmopathy and Graves' hyperthyroidism. Points from the study as a whole: Prediction of ophthalmopathy progression reached around 70% sensitivity and around 72% specificity. The 13-signature model separated ophthalmopathy from stable hyperthyroidism at 85% to 90% sensitivity and around 80% specificity.

Ophthalmopathy was moderately-to-severely active, CAS at least 3, NOSPECS at least 4, lasting under 3 months. The evidence that diagnosis relied on was clinical symptoms, serum thyroxine, TRAb, thyroid ultrasound and orbital computed tomography. Germline CDR1 MDHEN, CDR2 SYDVKM. There are 15 residues in the CDR3. The ends lost 4 bases at V and 8 bases at J; junction bases unmatched: 11. The clonotype originates from a woman in her thirties with Graves' ophthalmopathy. The specimen was blood. The V call is TRBV28, the J call TRBJ1-2; 9 bases map to TRBD1. The CDR3 here is CASSSAGTGKRGYTF. The CDR3 DNA sequence: TGTGCCAGCAGTTCCGCTGGGACAGGGAAGAGGGGCTACACCTTC.